Sequencing of this T cell receptor beta chain was carried out in a study of blood T cell repertoires in COVID-19. Germline V lookup: CDR1 MGHRA, CDR2 YSYEKL. The CDR3 consists of 16 residues. V lost 1 base and J 4 bases, leaving 13 bases between the germline ends. The protocol was immunoSEQ multiplex PCR, while the TCRdb copy is restricted to in-frame clones and leaves out a portion. This repertoire shows some 270,000 clones, approximately 91% found once; its top ten account for 1.5% to 2%. The sequencing sample was made of PBMCs or T cells enriched from blood (not recorded which). The chain is built from TRBV4-1 and TRBJ1-4; D is undetermined. This TCR derives from a woman in her thirties or forties who had recovered from COVID-19. Here the CDR3 DNA reads TGCGCCAGCAGCCAAGGGGCGGGGATCTATAATGAAAAACTGTTTTTT. Translation: CASSQGAGIYNEKLFF.